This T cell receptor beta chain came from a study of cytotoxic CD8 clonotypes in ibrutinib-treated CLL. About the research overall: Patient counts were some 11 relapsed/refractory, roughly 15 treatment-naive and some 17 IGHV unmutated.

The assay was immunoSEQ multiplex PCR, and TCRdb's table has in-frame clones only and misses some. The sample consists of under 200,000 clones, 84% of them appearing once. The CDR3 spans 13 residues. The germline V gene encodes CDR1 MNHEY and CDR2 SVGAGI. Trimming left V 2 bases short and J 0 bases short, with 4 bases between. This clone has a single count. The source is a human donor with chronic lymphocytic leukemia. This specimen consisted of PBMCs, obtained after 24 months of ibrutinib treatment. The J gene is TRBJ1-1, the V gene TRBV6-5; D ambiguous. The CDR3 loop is CASSYDLNTEAFF. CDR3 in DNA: TGTGCCAGCAGTTACGATCTGAACACTGAAGCTTTCTTT.